A selection of T cell receptor beta chains follows, all from one sample in a study of blood T cell repertoires in COVID-19. Method: immunoSEQ multiplex PCR; TCRdb's copy keeps in-frame clones and lacks some. The data show more than 300,000 clones, roughly nine tenths seen once. The sequenced sample was peripheral blood. Receptors originate from a woman younger than 45 with COVID-19, enrolled during active disease. CDR3s include the opening cysteine and the closing phenylalanine or tryptophan. D genes are given only for firm matches. Only part of the rows carry a size: once, few, many, or a class if the clone is expanded.

v_gene	d_gene	len	j_gene	abundance	CDR3nt	CDR3aa
TRBV6-6	TRBD1	14	TRBJ2-1	.	TGTGCCAGCAGTTCGGGGACAGGGCAGTATGAGCAGTTCTTC	CASSSGTGQYEQFF
TRBV7-9	.	14	TRBJ2-5	.	TGTGCCAGCAGCCCATTGGGGGGAAAAGAGACCCAGTACTTC	CASSPLGGKETQYF
TRBV28	.	17	TRBJ2-2	few	TGTGCCAGCAGTCGATACGCCGACTCCTGGAACACCGGGGAGCTGTTTTTT	CASSRYADSWNTGELFF
TRBV19	TRBD2	15	TRBJ2-3	.	TGTGCCAGTAGTATAGGACTAGCGGGGACAGATACGCAGTATTTT	CASSIGLAGTDTQYF
TRBV19	TRBD2	16	TRBJ2-7	.	TGTGCCAGTAGTATAGCTACGCGGGGGGTCTTCTACGAGCAGTACTTC	CASSIATRGVFYEQYF
TRBV5-4	.	13	TRBJ2-3	.	TGTGCCAGCAGCACAGGAAGCACAGATACGCAGTATTTT	CASSTGSTDTQYF
TRBV6-1	.	13	TRBJ2-2	.	TGTGCCAGCAGTCTAGGGGGTGGAACGGAGCTGTTTTTT	CASSLGGGTELFF
TRBV5-1	.	16	TRBJ1-6	few	TGCGCCAGCAGCTTGGAAGCGGGGGCCCGGAATTCACCCCTCCACTTT	CASSLEAGARNSPLHF
TRBV5-1	TRBD2	16	TRBJ2-7	.	TGCGCCAGCAGCTTAACAGCGCGGGGGGGCCCCCACGAGCAGTACTTC	CASSLTARGGPHEQYF
TRBV28	TRBD1	20	TRBJ2-2	.	TGTGCCAGCAGTTTCCTCACCCTGACAGGGGGCGGTTCGAACACCGGGGAGCTGTTTTTT	CASSFLTLTGGGSNTGELFF
TRBV20-1	.	14	TRBJ2-3	.	TGCAGTGCTAGTTGGGGCGTAAGCACAGATACGCAGTATTTT	CSASWGVSTDTQYF
TRBV3-1/TRBV3-2	.	14	TRBJ1-5	.	TGTGCCAGCAGCCAGGCGGGGTTCAATCAGCCCCAGCATTTT	CASSQAGFNQPQHF
TRBV30	.	13	TRBJ1-1	.	TGTGCCTGGAGTGTCGCAGGGGACACTGAAGCTTTCTTT	CAWSVAGDTEAFF
TRBV20-1	.	15	TRBJ2-5	.	TGCAGTGCTAGTATCCCTTACTCGTACCAAGAGACCCAGTACTTC	CSASIPYSYQETQYF
TRBV27	.	15	TRBJ1-5	.	TGTGCCAGCAGCCCCGGCGGGTATAGCAATCAGCCCCAGCATTTT	CASSPGGYSNQPQHF
TRBV18	TRBD1	15	TRBJ2-1	.	TGTGCCAGCTCACTACAGGACAGGGCCAACAATGAGCAGTTCTTC	CASSLQDRANNEQFF
TRBV6-6	.	15	TRBJ1-5	.	TGTGCCAGCAGTTATCCCCTTGACACAGGTCAGCCCCAGCATTTT	CASSYPLDTGQPQHF
TRBV28	TRBD1	19	TRBJ1-1	.	TGTGCCAGCAGTTTATTCCCGATAATCCGACAGGGACTGAACACTGAAGCTTTCTTT	CASSLFPIIRQGLNTEAFF
TRBV7-2	.	15	TRBJ1-3	.	TGTGCCAGCGGGTTGGAGAGCCTCTCTGGAAACACCATATATTTT	CASGLESLSGNTIYF
TRBV2	.	15	TRBJ1-3	few	TGTGCCAGCAGTGCGGGGGAATGGTCTGGAAACACCATATATTTT	CASSAGEWSGNTIYF
TRBV5-1	.	15	TRBJ1-2	.	TGCGCCAGCAGCCTGGGGCCTCAGGGGTCGAATGGCTACACCTTC	CASSLGPQGSNGYTF
TRBV6-6	.	13	TRBJ1-5	.	TGTGCCAGCAGCCCTCCTAATAATCAGCCCCAGCATTTT	CASSPPNNQPQHF
TRBV5-1	TRBD1	16	TRBJ1-1	.	TGCGCCAGCAGCTTACGGACAGGGGGCGTCAAAACTGAAGCTTTCTTT	CASSLRTGGVKTEAFF
TRBV3-1/TRBV3-2	TRBD1	15	TRBJ1-3	.	TGTGCCAGCAGCCAGGGACAGGGCTCTGGAAACACCATATATTTT	CASSQGQGSGNTIYF
TRBV20-1	.	11	TRBJ2-5	.	TGCAGTGCTTGGGGCTTAGAGACCCAGTACTTC	CSAWGLETQYF
TRBV5-1	.	16	TRBJ2-3	.	TGCGCCAGCAGCTTGGGTGGGGCTCTTAGGGCAGATACGCAGTATTTT	CASSLGGALRADTQYF
TRBV6-6	TRBD1	14	TRBJ1-2	.	TGTGCCAGCACCTCGACAGGGTCCAACTATGGCTACACCTTC	CASTSTGSNYGYTF
TRBV5-1	.	15	TRBJ1-5	.	TGCGCCAGCAGCTTACGGGGGGCGAGCAATCAGCCCCAGCATTTT	CASSLRGASNQPQHF
TRBV6-5	TRBD2	15	TRBJ2-5	.	TGTGCCAGCAGTACGCCGGGACTAGCAGGAGAGACCCAGTACTTC	CASSTPGLAGETQYF
TRBV9	TRBD1	16	TRBJ2-4	once	TGTGCCAGCAGCGTAGGAACAGGGGGCCGCCAAAACATTCAGTACTTC	CASSVGTGGRQNIQYF
TRBV9	.	14	TRBJ1-6	.	TGTGCCAGCAGCGCCGGGACATTGGATTGGCCCCTCCACTTT	CASSAGTLDWPLHF
TRBV5-1	TRBD1	14	TRBJ1-1	few	TGCGCCAGCAGGGGGGGACAGACGAACACTGAAGCTTTCTTT	CASRGGQTNTEAFF
TRBV19	.	13	TRBJ1-5	.	TGTGCCAGTAGTATGGGGGGAAATCAGCCCCAGCATTTT	CASSMGGNQPQHF
TRBV5-6	TRBD1	16	TRBJ1-6	few	TGTGCCAGCAGCCCAACAGGGGCGCCCTATAATTCACCCCTCCACTTT	CASSPTGAPYNSPLHF
TRBV9	.	16	TRBJ1-1	.	TGTGCCAGCAGAGCGGGGCCTGATCTCATGAACACTGAAGCTTTCTTT	CASRAGPDLMNTEAFF
TRBV2	.	10	TRBJ1-2	.	TGTGCCAGCAGTGAACGCAGGCGAGCCTTC	CASSERRRAF
TRBV23-1	TRBD1	18	TRBJ1-5	.	TGCGCCAGCAGTCAATCGTGGCAGGGGGAATTCAGGGATCAGCCCCAGCATTTT	CASSQSWQGEFRDQPQHF
TRBV7-2	.	15	TRBJ1-1	.	TGTGCCAGCAGCTGGCAGGGTATCGGGAACACTGAAGCTTTCTTT	CASSWQGIGNTEAFF
TRBV7-9	.	12	TRBJ1-1	.	TGTGCCAGCAGCCCAATGAACACTGAAGCTTTCTTT	CASSPMNTEAFF
TRBV4-3	.	17	TRBJ2-7	.	TGCGCCAGCAGCCAGGAGGATGCCCCGGGACAACCCTACGAGCAGTACTTC	CASSQEDAPGQPYEQYF
TRBV28	TRBD1	15	TRBJ1-2	.	TGTGCCAGCAGGGGACAGGGGACCGAAATCTATGGCTACACCTTC	CASRGQGTEIYGYTF
TRBV20-1	.	11	TRBJ2-1	once	TGCAGTGCTTCGACTGATAATGAGCAGTTCTTC	CSASTDNEQFF